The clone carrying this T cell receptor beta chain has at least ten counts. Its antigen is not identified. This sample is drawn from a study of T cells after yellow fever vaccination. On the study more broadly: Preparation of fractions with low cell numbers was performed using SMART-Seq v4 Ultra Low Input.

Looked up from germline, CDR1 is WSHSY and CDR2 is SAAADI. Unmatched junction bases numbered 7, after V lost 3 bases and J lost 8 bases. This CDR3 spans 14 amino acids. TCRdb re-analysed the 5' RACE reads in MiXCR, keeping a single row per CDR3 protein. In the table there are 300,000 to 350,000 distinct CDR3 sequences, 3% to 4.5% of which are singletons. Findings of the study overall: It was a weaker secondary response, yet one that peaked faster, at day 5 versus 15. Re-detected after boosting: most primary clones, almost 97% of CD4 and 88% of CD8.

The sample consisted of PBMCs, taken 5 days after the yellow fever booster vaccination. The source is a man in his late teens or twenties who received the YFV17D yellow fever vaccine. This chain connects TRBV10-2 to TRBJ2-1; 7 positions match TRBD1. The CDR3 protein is CASSDEDRTYEQFF. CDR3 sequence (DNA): TGCGCCAGCAGTGACGAGGACAGGACCTATGAGCAGTTCTTC.